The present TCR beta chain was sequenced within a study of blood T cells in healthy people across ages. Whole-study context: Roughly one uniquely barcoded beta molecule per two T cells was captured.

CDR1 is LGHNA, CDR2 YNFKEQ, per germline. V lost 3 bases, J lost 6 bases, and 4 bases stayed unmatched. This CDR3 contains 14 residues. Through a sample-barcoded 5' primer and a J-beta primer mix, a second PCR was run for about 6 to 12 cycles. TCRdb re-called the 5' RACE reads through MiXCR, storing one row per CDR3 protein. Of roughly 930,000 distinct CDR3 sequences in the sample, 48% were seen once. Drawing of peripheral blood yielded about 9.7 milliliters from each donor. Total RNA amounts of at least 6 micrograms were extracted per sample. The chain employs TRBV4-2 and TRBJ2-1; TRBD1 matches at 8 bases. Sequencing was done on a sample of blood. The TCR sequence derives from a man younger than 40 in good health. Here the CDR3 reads CASSQWTGFNEQFF. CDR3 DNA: TGTGCCAGCAGCCAGTGGACAGGGTTCAATGAGCAGTTCTTC.